What follows describes a single T cell receptor (beta chain). The sample is drawn from a study of cytomegalovirus exposure and HLA in healthy donors. The CDR3 has 14 amino acids. J was trimmed by 8 bases and V by 6 bases; bases with no gene match: 11. Germline assignment: CDR1 SGHRS and CDR2 YFSETQ. Both 60 Vbeta primers and 13 Jbeta primers went into the PCR. The data were produced by immunoSEQ multiplex PCR, yet TCRdb's version contains in-frame clones alone and is incomplete. The data show about 95,000 clones, under 85% seen once. The sample consisted of PBMCs. This chain links TRBV5-1 with TRBJ1-2; 9 bases align to TRBD1. The source of this sequence is a middle-aged woman in good health and CMV-seropositive. The CDR3 sequence: CASNYAGTGSGYTF. CDR3 sequence (DNA): TGCGCCAGCAACTACGCCGGGACAGGGAGCGGCTACACCTTC.